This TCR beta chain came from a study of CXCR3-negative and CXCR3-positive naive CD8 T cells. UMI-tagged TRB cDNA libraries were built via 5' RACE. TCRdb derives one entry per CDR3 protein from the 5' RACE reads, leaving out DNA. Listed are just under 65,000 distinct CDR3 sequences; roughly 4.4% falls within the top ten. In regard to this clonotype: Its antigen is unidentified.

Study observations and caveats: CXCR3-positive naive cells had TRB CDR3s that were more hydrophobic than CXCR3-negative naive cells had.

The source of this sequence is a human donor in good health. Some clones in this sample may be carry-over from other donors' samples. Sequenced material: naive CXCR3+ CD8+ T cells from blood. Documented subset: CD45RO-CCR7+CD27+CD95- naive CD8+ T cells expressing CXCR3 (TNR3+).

This chain's CDR3 is CASSFLTQGIETQYF. The chain employs TRBV28 and TRBJ2-5; no DNA is available, so the TRBD1 call from TCRdb remains unchecked. The CDR3 extends over 15 amino acids. The germline V gene encodes CDR1 MDHEN and CDR2 SYDVKM.